Following are 30 T cell receptor beta chains from one sample sequenced in a study of OX40 agonist ivuxolimab in advanced cancers. Libraries were prepared by immunoSEQ multiplex PCR; TCRdb keeps only in-frame clonotypes and omits some of them. The table has 55,000 to 60,000 clones, about 94% seen once; the top ten hold around 18%. Sequencing used CD4+ or CD8+ T cells sorted from blood, obtained in a trial of the OX40 agonist ivuxolimab. These receptors were taken from an adult with an advanced solid tumor such as melanoma, head and neck, liver or kidney cancer.

The V call is TRBV30, the J call TRBJ2-1; the D is unclear. This CDR3 has 11 amino acids. Germline CDR1 is GTSNPN and CDR2 is SVGIG (reference sequence). The V end lost 5 bases, the J end lost 2 bases, and 4 bases lay between the germline ends. The CDR3 spells CAWGTYNEQFF. CDR3 DNA sequence: TGTGCCTGGGGAACCTACAATGAGCAGTTCTTC.

The rearrangement joins TRBV4-3 to TRBJ2-1; possible D gene TRBD1, 6 bases. Deletions cut 0 bases from V and 4 bases from J, with 10 bases between. This CDR3 has 15 residues. CDR1 is LGHNA and CDR2 is YSLEER in the germline V gene. The CDR3 protein is CASSQDLGQYNEQFF. The CDR3 DNA is TGCGCCAGCAGCCAAGATCTAGGACAGTACAATGAGCAGTTCTTC.

The table lists this clone with a count of one. The V gene is TRBV28, the J gene TRBJ2-3; tentative D call: TRBD2 (6 bases). V lost 2 bases, J lost 4 bases, and 16 bases lay in between. The CDR3 spans 16 residues. The germline CDR1 and CDR2 sequences are MDHEN and SYDVKM. The CDR3, as DNA: TGTGCCAGCAGTTTACTTGCTGGGGGGTCCCCAGATACGCAGTATTTT. This gives the protein CASSLLAGGSPDTQYF.

The chain links TRBV4-3 to TRBJ1-3, with unresolved D. Per germline, CDR1 LGHNA and CDR2 YSLEER. V lost 0 bases, J lost 0 bases, and 9 bases lay in between. The CDR3 consists of 16 residues. CDR3 sequence (DNA): TGCGCCAGCAGCCAAGATTGGGGAATCTCTGGAAACACCATATATTTT. It encodes CASSQDWGISGNTIYF.

A single count supports this clone. The chain couples TRBV27 to TRBJ2-7, with D possibly TRBD2 on 6 matching bases. Germline CDR1 MNHEY, CDR2 SMNVEV (reference sequence). The CDR3 extends over 15 amino acids. Trimming shortened V by 1 base and J by 6 bases, and 16 bases separated the two germline ends. The DNA of the CDR3 is TGTGCCAGCAGTTTATATCCTAGCGTGTCTGGCGAGCAGTACTTC. Protein: CASSLYPSVSGEQYF.

The chain joins TRBV9 to TRBJ1-5; D gene unclear. V was trimmed by 5 bases and J by 4 bases, leaving 25 bases between them. Germline V lookup: CDR1 SGDLS, CDR2 YYNGEE. This CDR3 is built from 18 residues. In DNA form, the CDR3 reads TGTGCCAGCAGTAACCCCCGGGGAGAGCCCAATAGAAATCAGCCCCAGCATTTT. As protein: CASSNPRGEPNRNQPQHF.

This clone was seen a few times. The rearrangement joins TRBV19 to TRBJ2-3; D is perhaps TRBD2 (6 bases). The CDR3 covers 15 residues. Germline CDR1 is LNHDA and CDR2 is SQIVND (reference sequence). Between the trimmed V and J ends, which lost 3 bases and 1 base, there was a span of 11 bases. This CDR3 is CASSIRDSRTDTQYF. In nucleotides, the CDR3 is TGTGCCAGTAGTATCCGGGACTCCCGCACAGATACGCAGTATTTT.

This clone was found once. The rearrangement links TRBV2 to TRBJ2-1, with 7 bases that match TRBD2. This CDR3 is 16 amino acids long. With 2 bases clipped from V and 2 bases from J, the junction kept 6 bases outside the gene matches. Germline V gives CDR1 SNHLY, CDR2 FYNNEI. The chain's CDR3 is CASSESAGVAYNEQFF. CDR3 nucleotide sequence: TGTGCCAGCAGTGAATCGGCGGGAGTGGCCTACAATGAGCAGTTCTTC.

This sequence joins TRBV5-5 and TRBJ1-5; unclear D gene. The V gene's germline CDR1 is SGHKS and CDR2 YYEKEE (reference sequence). The CDR3 covers 14 residues. Trimming pared 0 bases from V and 9 bases from J, leaving 13 bases between. Here the CDR3 DNA reads TGTGCCAGCAGCTTGGCCGCCGTTTTAGGGCCCCAGCATTTT. Amino acids: CASSLAAVLGPQHF.

With respect to this clone: This specimen includes other DNA sequences encoding the same CDR3. The V call is TRBV5-1, the J call TRBJ1-2; TRBD1 aligns across 8 bases. V lost 0 bases, J lost 7 bases, and 5 bases stayed unmatched. Germline lookup yields CDR1 SGHRS and CDR2 YFSETQ. The CDR3 has 14 residues. CDR3 DNA sequence: TGCGCCAGCAGCTTGGCTACAGGGGGGGGTGGCTACACCTTC. This encodes CASSLATGGGGYTF.

The chain combines TRBV7-9 with TRBJ1-2; D not resolved. The CDR3 spans 14 residues. CDR1 is SEHNR and CDR2 is FQNEAQ in the germline V gene (reference sequence). Trimming pared 3 bases from V and 1 base from J, leaving 9 bases between. CDR3: CASSFVTDNYGYTF. CDR3 bases: TGTGCCAGCAGCTTCGTTACAGATAACTATGGCTACACCTTC.

In DNA form, the CDR3 reads TGCAGCGGCTACAGGGGCCGCGAGCAGTACTTC. Translating gives CSGYRGREQYF. The chain couples TRBV29-1 to TRBJ2-7; 7 bases are shared with TRBD1. The V gene's germline CDR1 is SQVTM and CDR2 ANQGSEA. V lost 7 bases and J lost 6; bases outside the gene matches: 6. This CDR3 is built from 11 residues.

This rearrangement joins TRBV9 to TRBJ2-7; D uncertain. V gave up 0 bases and J gave up 6 bases, with 13 bases separating them. The CDR3 spans 14 residues. In germline, CDR1 is SGDLS, CDR2 YYNGEE. Written as DNA, the CDR3 is TGTGCCAGCAGCGTAGGGGCGATGAGTCCCGAGCAGTACTTC. Translating it yields CASSVGAMSPEQYF.

This clone was recorded once. The chain has TRBV7-9 and TRBJ2-7, with no clear D. This CDR3 has 13 residues. Germline CDR1 and CDR2: SEHNR and FQNEAQ (reference sequence). V was trimmed by 2 bases and J by 2 bases, leaving 7 bases between them. In DNA form, the CDR3 reads TGTGCCAGCAGCTTACCCGCCCCCTACGAGCAGTACTTC. This sequence encodes CASSLPAPYEQYF.

The sample holds one count of this clone. The V gene is TRBV19, the J gene TRBJ2-1; 8 bases line up with TRBD1. The V gene end was trimmed by 1 base and the J gene end by 2 bases; junction bases not matched to a gene: 1. Germline V gene lookup returns CDR1 LNHDA and CDR2 SQIVND (reference sequence). The CDR3 runs to 15 residues. Written as DNA, the CDR3 is TGTGCCAGTAGTATAGCGGGACAGGCCTACAATGAGCAGTTCTTC. The encoded protein is CASSIAGQAYNEQFF.

V and J are TRBV27 and TRBJ1-1; D uncertain. This CDR3 contains 13 residues. With 1 base removed from V and 3 bases from J, the gap between germline ends came to 6 bases. Germline loops: CDR1 MNHEY, CDR2 SMNVEV (reference sequence). CDR3 region: CASSLLPDTEAFF. For the CDR3, the DNA is TGTGCCAGCAGTTTATTACCTGACACTGAAGCTTTCTTT.

V is TRBV30 and J is TRBJ2-7; 7 nucleotides line up with TRBD2. Per germline, CDR1 GTSNPN and CDR2 SVGIG (reference sequence). The CDR3 has 13 residues. Trimming removed 3 bases from V and 1 base from J; junction bases left unmatched: 3. This CDR3 reads CAWRPAGSYEQYF. The CDR3 DNA sequence: TGTGCCTGGAGACCAGCGGGGTCCTACGAGCAGTACTTC.

The DNA for the CDR3 is TGTGCCAGCAGCAAAGTCCAGCCTGGCATGATCGATGAGCAGTTCTTC. As protein: CASSKVQPGMIDEQFF. The genes are TRBV21-1 and TRBJ2-1. TRBV21-1 is termed a pseudogene. This CDR3 has 16 amino acids.

This rearrangement joins TRBV4-3 to TRBJ2-7, with 8 nucleotides matching TRBD2. This CDR3 is 14 amino acids long. Trimming took 1 base from V and 3 from J; bases not matched to a gene: 2. From germline, CDR1 is LGHNA and CDR2 YSLEER. The CDR3 bases are TGCGCCAGCAGCCAAGGCACTAGCGGCTACGAGCAGTACTTC. This sequence encodes CASSQGTSGYEQYF.

This chain uses TRBV6-5 with TRBJ1-6; D is perhaps TRBD1 (6 bases). The CDR3 is 14 residues long. The germline CDR1 and CDR2 sequences are MNHEY and SVGAGI. V was shortened by 6 bases and J by 6 bases, with 12 bases between the two germline ends. The CDR3 DNA sequence: TGTGCCAGCAGCCGTTGGACAGTTAATTCACCCCTCCACTTT. It translates to CASSRWTVNSPLHF.

This clone showed up just once. The chain uses TRBV28 and TRBJ2-3; 7 nucleotides line up with TRBD1. V trimming: 6 bases; J trimming: 2 bases; junction bases outside the gene matches: 5. There are 14 residues in the CDR3. CDR1 is MDHEN and CDR2 is SYDVKM in the germline V gene. The CDR3 nucleotides read TGTGCCAGCAGCTGGGACAGTCTCACAGATACGCAGTATTTT. Its translation: CASSWDSLTDTQYF.

This chain links TRBV19 with TRBJ2-1; no firm D call. V was shortened by 0 bases and J by 8 bases, with 11 bases between the two germline ends. The CDR3 has 14 amino acids. CDR1 LNHDA and CDR2 SQIVND come from the germline V gene (reference sequence). The CDR3 DNA is TGTGCCAGTAGTATAGACGCCCGTCTCTATGAGCAGTTCTTC. Translating it yields CASSIDARLYEQFF.

The V gene is TRBV6-6, the J gene TRBJ1-1; D is uncertain. V was clipped by 2 bases and J by 5 bases, with 6 bases between them. CDR3 size: 12 residues. Germline CDR1 is MNHNY and CDR2 is SVGAGI (reference sequence). CDR3 coding DNA: TGTGCCAGCAGTTACGGCACGACTGAAGCTTTCTTT. Its translation: CASSYGTTEAFF.

The chain joins TRBV9 to TRBJ2-1, with a tentative D call TRBD1 (6 bases). Germline lookup yields CDR1 SGDLS and CDR2 YYNGEE. The V gene lost 4 bases and the J gene lost 7 bases, with 15 bases spanning the gap. CDR3 size: 14 residues. This CDR3 reads CASSTEGQPNEQFF. The CDR3 nucleotides read TGTGCCAGCAGCACAGAGGGACAACCAAATGAGCAGTTCTTC.

V gene TRBV9 combines with J gene TRBJ1-4, with D unclear. V was trimmed by 0 bases and J by 8 bases, leaving 17 bases between them. The CDR3 loop spans 16 amino acids. The germline gives CDR1 SGDLS, CDR2 YYNGEE. CDR3 sequence reads: CASSVGEFIWKEKLFF. CDR3 DNA: TGTGCCAGCAGCGTAGGCGAGTTTATCTGGAAAGAAAAACTGTTTTTT. The variable domain in full, completed from reference TRBV9 and TRBJ1-4, reads DSGVTQTPKHLITATGQRVTLRCSPRSGDLSVYWYQQSLDQGLQFLIQYYNGEERAKGNILERFSAQQFPDLHSELNLSSLELGDSALYFCASSVGEFIWKEKLFFGSGTQLSVL.

J is TRBJ1-2 and V is TRBV6-1; a possible D gene is TRBD1 (6 bases). The CDR3 covers 13 residues. V lost 6 bases to trimming and J lost 5 bases, with 13 bases between them. Germline lookup yields CDR1 MNHNS and CDR2 SASEGT. CDR3 region: CASRRTTGYGYTF. CDR3 nucleotides: TGTGCCAGCAGACGCACGACAGGTTATGGCTACACCTTC.

The chain employs TRBV5-8 and TRBJ2-2; D is unresolved. The germline CDR1 and CDR2 sequences are SGHTS and YDEGEE. CDR3 size: 15 residues. V was trimmed by 2 bases and J by 2 bases, leaving 10 bases between them. Written as DNA, the CDR3 is TGTGCCAGCAGCTTTGATCAAATAAACACCGGGGAGCTGTTTTTT. It specifies CASSFDQINTGELFF.

This chain connects TRBV13 to TRBJ2-7, with 9 bases lining up with TRBD1. The CDR3 totals 15 residues. Germline CDR1 is PRHDT and CDR2 is FYEKMQ (reference sequence). Trimming at V came to 5 bases and at J to 3 bases, leaving 8 bases not matched to a gene. The CDR3 nucleotides read TGTGCCAGCAGCCTAAACAGGGGGCTTGACTACGAGCAGTACTTC. It yields the protein CASSLNRGLDYEQYF.

The V and J genes are TRBV5-1 and TRBJ2-4, with 7 bases matching TRBD1. V trimming: 0 bases; J trimming: 8 bases; junction bases outside the gene matches: 5. The CDR3 runs 14 residues. The germline V gene encodes CDR1 SGHRS and CDR2 YFSETQ. The DNA for the CDR3 is TGCGCCAGCAGCTTGGCCGTAACAGGGGACATTCAGTACTTC. Translating it yields CASSLAVTGDIQYF.

This clone was detected only once. V is TRBV19 and J is TRBJ1-4; no firm D call. Trimming shortened V by 3 bases and J by 6 bases, and 11 bases separated the two germline ends. In germline, CDR1 is LNHDA, CDR2 SQIVND (reference sequence). The CDR3 runs 14 residues. CDR3 residues: CASSMWQLDEKLFF. DNA for the CDR3: TGTGCCAGTAGTATGTGGCAGCTCGATGAAAAACTGTTTTTT.